Here is one T cell receptor (beta chain) with its context. The time point denotes: after dendritic cell vaccination, including at tumor progression/relapse. Selection required adequate fresh-frozen tumor tissue plus more than two years' survival data. The method was immunoSEQ multiplex PCR; TCRdb's version includes in-frame clones alone and lacks a portion of them. The repertoire holds 90,000 to 95,000 clones, with 70% to 90% as singletons. In germline, CDR1 is MNHNS, CDR2 SASEGT. The CDR3 has 13 amino acids. With 6 bases clipped from V and 6 bases from J, the junction kept 5 bases outside the gene matches. This entry comes from a study of glioma-infiltrating T cells after dendritic cell vaccination. For the study at large: Patients received autologous tumor lysate-pulsed dendritic cell vaccination between about 2003 and 2013.

The source is a human donor with glioblastoma. The input for sequencing was blood, taken after dendritic cell vaccination. The V gene is TRBV6-1, the J gene TRBJ1-5, with 7 bases fitting TRBD1. CDR3 region: CASRGTAAQPQHF. The CDR3 DNA sequence: TGTGCCAGCAGAGGGACAGCCGCTCAGCCCCAGCATTTT.